A single T cell receptor beta chain is shown here with its context. This table comes from immunoSEQ multiplex PCR, and its TCRdb copy is limited to in-frame clones, with some not included. The top ten clones hold 3% to 4% of a sample with a few hundred thousand clones, about 86% of them seen once. The germline CDR1 and CDR2 sequences are SGDLS and YYNGEE. Between the trimmed V and J ends, which lost 0 bases and 4 bases, there was a span of 10 bases. CDR3 length: 14 residues. The data derive from a study of blood T cell repertoires in COVID-19. Study overall: Specimens from acute and convalescent COVID-19 originated in the United States, Italy and Spain. Sources were T cells, B-cell-depleted T cells, or PBMCs; the material itself was cDNA or gDNA.

Across 20 to 25 US areas, participants ranged in age from about 18 to 100 years. Participant reports of clinical history set cohort assignment. Sequencing used PBMCs or T cells enriched from blood (not recorded which). This clonotype originated in a woman between 40 and 55 years old with acute COVID-19. The chain links TRBV9 to TRBJ1-1; D is undetermined. The CDR3 coding sequence is TGTGCCAGCAGCGTAGCTGGGGAGGGCACTGAAGCTTTCTTT. Translating gives CASSVAGEGTEAFF.